This entry features one T cell receptor (beta chain) sequence. The antigen remains unidentified. Vbeta (60) and Jbeta (13) primers were used in the PCR. The repertoire was sequenced with immunoSEQ multiplex PCR; TCRdb's copy has only in-frame clones and lacks some. The sample includes over 100,000 clones, roughly 80% of them seen just once. These data are taken from a study of cytomegalovirus exposure and HLA in healthy donors. General study points: Near-uniform donor sequencing depth was presumed by presence/absence analyses.

V dropped 2 bases and J dropped 7 bases, with 15 bases sitting between them. Germline lookup yields CDR1 SGHAT and CDR2 FQNNGV. CDR3 size: 14 residues. Sequences were obtained from PBMCs. The chain joins TRBV11-2 to TRBJ2-7, with D possibly being TRBD2 (6 bases). This clonotype was obtained from a man between 25 and 39 years old in good health and CMV-seronegative. CDR3 DNA: TGTGCCAGCAGCTTAAGCGCCGGGGACTTAGAGCAGTACTTC. Translation: CASSLSAGDLEQYF. The complete variable domain, with remaining parts taken from reference TRBV11-2 and TRBJ2-7, reads EAGVAQSPRYKIIEKRQSVAFWCNPISGHATLYWYQQILGQGPKLLIQFQNNGVVDDSQLPKDRFSAERLKGVDSTLKIQPAKLEDSAVYLCASSLSAGDLEQYFGPGTRLTVT.